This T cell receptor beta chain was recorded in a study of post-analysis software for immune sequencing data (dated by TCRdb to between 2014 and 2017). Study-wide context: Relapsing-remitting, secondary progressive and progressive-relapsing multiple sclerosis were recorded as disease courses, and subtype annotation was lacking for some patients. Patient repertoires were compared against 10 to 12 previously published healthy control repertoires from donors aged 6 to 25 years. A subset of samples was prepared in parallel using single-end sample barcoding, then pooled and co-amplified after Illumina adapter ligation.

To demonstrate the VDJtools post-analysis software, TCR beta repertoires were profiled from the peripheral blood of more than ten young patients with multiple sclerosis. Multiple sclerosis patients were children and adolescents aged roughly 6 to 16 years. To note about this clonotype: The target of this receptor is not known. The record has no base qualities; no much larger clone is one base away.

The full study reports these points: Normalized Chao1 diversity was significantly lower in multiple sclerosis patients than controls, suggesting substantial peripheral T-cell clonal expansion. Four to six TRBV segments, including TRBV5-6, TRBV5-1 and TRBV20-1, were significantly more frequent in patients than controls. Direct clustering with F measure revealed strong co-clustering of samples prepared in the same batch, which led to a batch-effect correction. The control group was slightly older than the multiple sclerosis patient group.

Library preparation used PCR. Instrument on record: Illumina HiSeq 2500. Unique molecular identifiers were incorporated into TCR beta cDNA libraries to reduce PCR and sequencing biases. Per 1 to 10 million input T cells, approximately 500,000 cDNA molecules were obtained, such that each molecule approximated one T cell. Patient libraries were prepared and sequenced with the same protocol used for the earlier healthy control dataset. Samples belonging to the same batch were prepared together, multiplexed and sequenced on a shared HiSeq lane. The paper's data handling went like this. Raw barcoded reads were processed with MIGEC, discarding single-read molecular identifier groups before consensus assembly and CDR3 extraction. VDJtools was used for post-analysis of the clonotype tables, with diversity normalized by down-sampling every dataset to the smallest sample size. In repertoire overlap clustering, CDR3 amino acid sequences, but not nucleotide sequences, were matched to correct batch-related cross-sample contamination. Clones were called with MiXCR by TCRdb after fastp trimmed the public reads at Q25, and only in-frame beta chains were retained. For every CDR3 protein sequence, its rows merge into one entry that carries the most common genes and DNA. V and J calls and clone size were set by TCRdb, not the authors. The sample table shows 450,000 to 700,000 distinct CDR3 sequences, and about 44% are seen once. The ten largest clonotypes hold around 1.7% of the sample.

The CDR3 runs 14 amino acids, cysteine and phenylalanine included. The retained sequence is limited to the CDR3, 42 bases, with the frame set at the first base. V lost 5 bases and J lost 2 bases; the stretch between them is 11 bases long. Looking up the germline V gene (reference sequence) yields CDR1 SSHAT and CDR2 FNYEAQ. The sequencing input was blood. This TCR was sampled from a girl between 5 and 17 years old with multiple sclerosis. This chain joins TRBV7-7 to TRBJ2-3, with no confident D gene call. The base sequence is TGTGCCAGCAGCCTCACGTCCGTCACAGATACGCAGTATTTT. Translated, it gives CASSLTSVTDTQYF.